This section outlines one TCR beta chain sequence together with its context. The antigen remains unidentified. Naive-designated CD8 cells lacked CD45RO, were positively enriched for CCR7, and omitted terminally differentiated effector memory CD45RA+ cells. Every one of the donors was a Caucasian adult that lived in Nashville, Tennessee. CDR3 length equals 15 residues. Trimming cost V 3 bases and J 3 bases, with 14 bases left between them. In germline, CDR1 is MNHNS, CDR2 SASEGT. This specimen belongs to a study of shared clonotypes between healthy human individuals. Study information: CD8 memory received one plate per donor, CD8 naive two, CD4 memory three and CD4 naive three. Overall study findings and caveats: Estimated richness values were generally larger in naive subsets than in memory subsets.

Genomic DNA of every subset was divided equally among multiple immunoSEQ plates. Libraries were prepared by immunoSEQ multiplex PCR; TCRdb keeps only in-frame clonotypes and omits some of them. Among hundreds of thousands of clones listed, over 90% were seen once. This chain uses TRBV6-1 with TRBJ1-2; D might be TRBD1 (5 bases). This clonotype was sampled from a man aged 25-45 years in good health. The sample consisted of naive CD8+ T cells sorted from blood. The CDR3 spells CASSDRPGQDYGYTF. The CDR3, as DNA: TGTGCCAGCAGTGACCGACCGGGGCAGGACTATGGCTACACCTTC.